The 18 T cell receptor beta chains below all came from one sample that was sequenced in a study of tumor-infiltrating lymphocytes in primary liver carcinoma. The input was around 530 ng total RNA; TCR beta cDNA was made from it with a constant-region primer. Three rounds of nested multiplex PCR with slightly modified ARM-PCR produced TCR beta libraries. For approximately 11 cycles apiece, the opening two PCR rounds ran with TRBV1-TRBV30 forward primers and a C-beta reverse primer. In TCRdb, the multiplex PCR reads were re-called with MiXCR into one record per CDR3 protein. The repertoire holds fewer than 350,000 distinct CDR3 sequences, with approximately 65% as singletons. In addition to blood RNA drawn from unsorted whole blood, germline DNA was extracted. The sequenced sample was peripheral blood. All receptors derive from a man in his forties with primary liver carcinoma and hepatitis B virus infection.

Concerning this clonotype: Without the conserved terminal phenylalanine or tryptophan, this CDR3 likely stems from a read error. The CDR3 spells CASSTYRDQPQHL. CDR3 DNA: TGTGCCAGCAGTACTTATAGGGATCAGCCCCAGCATTTA. The rearrangement joins TRBV28 to TRBJ1-5; no definite D call. Deletions cut 5 bases from V and 5 bases from J, with 10 bases between. The CDR3 loop spans 13 amino acids. Germline V CDR1 and CDR2: MDHEN, SYDVKM.

The rearrangement joins TRBV11-2 to TRBJ2-3, with a weak D call TRBD2 (5 bases). Germline CDR1 is SGHAT and CDR2 is FQNNGV. There are 12 residues in the CDR3. V lost 7 bases and J lost 8, with 13 bases in between. Written as DNA, the CDR3 is TGTGCCAGCAATCTAGGAGCGGTTACGCAGTATTTT. It is translated as CASNLGAVTQYF.

This chain joins TRBV10-3 and TRBJ1-1; D is unresolved. Trimming left V 6 bases short and J 5 bases short, with 13 bases between. In germline, CDR1 is ENHRY, CDR2 SYGVKD. The CDR3 is made up of 13 amino acids. CDR3 in amino acids: CAIRRGFSTEAFF. For the CDR3, the DNA is TGTGCCATCAGGCGGGGATTTAGTACTGAAGCTTTCTTT.

The rearrangement joins TRBV29-1 to TRBJ1-2, with D tentatively TRBD1 (5 bases). Trimming stripped 5 bases from V and 7 bases from J, with 20 bases between. The CDR3 consists of 14 residues. The germline V gene encodes CDR1 SQVTM and CDR2 ANQGSEA. The CDR3 nucleotides are TGCAGCGTTAATAGTGGGGGAATAGAGACTGGCTACACCTTC. This sequence encodes CSVNSGGIETGYTF.

This clonotype was observed a handful of times. J is TRBJ1-1 and V is TRBV10-3, with D possibly TRBD1 on 6 matching bases. Between the trimmed V and J ends, which lost 6 bases and 1 base, there was a span of 12 bases. The length of the CDR3 is 14 residues. Germline assignment: CDR1 ENHRY and CDR2 SYGVKD. CDR3 in amino acids: CAIRTGDSNTEAFF. Written as DNA, the CDR3 is TGTGCCATCAGGACAGGCGACTCGAACACTGAAGCTTTCTTT.

A note on this clonotype: An end of the junction does not agree with germline; a read error may underlie this. The rearrangement links TRBV6-1 to TRBJ2-2; D gene uncertain. The CDR3 length is 14 residues. Germline V gives CDR1 MNHNS, CDR2 SASEGT. CDR3 in DNA: TGTACCAGCATTGGGCGGACCAACACCGGGGAGCTGTTTTTT. Amino acid sequence: CTSIGRTNTGELFF.

Many counts were recorded for this clonotype. This chain uses TRBV6-2 or TRBV6-3 with TRBJ1-5; D unclear. With 7 bases removed from V and 3 bases from J, the gap between germline ends came to 10 bases. The length of the CDR3 is 13 residues. Germline V gene lookup returns CDR1 MNHEY and CDR2 SVGEGT. The CDR3 DNA reads as TGTGCCAGCAAAGGGATTCTCAATCAGCCCCAGCATTTT. It yields the protein CASKGILNQPQHF.

On this clonotype itself: This could be a read error, since a much larger clone is one nucleotide away. V is TRBV6-1 and J is TRBJ2-5; D uncertain. Germline CDR1 and CDR2: MNHNS and SASEGT. The CDR3 length is 12 residues. CDR3 DNA sequence: TGTGTCAGCAGTGAAGGTCGGGAGACCCAGTACTTC. The encoded protein is CVSSEGRETQYF.

This clonotype was detected only a few times. This chain links TRBV6-1 with TRBJ2-1, with 7 bases matching TRBD2. This CDR3 spans 15 amino acids. Germline CDR1 and CDR2: MNHNS and SASEGT. After removal of 4 bases from V and 6 bases from J, the junction contained 9 bases not matched to a gene. As DNA, the CDR3 is TGTGCCAGCAGTGGATTTGGCGGGAGTCCCAATGAGCAGTTCTTC. Translated, it gives CASSGFGGSPNEQFF.

This clonotype was counted ten times or more. The chain combines TRBV29-1 with TRBJ2-5; D is possibly TRBD2 (6 bases). CDR1 is SQVTM, CDR2 ANQGSEA, per germline. This CDR3 is built from 11 residues. The V and J ends lost 7 bases and 5 bases respectively, with 11 bases between them. CDR3 region: CSAREKETQYF. The CDR3 nucleotides read TGCAGCGCTCGGGAGAAGGAGACCCAGTACTTC.

This clonotype was detected many times. This chain joins TRBV6-5 and TRBJ2-1; TRBD1 aligns across 8 bases. The germline V gene has CDR1 MNHEY and CDR2 SVGAGI. J was trimmed by 0 bases and V by 0 bases; bases with no gene match: 7. The CDR3 runs to 18 residues. CDR3 in DNA: TGTGCCAGCAGTTACTCGCCCGGACAGGGCCTCTCCTACAATGAGCAGTTCTTC. Translation gives CASSYSPGQGLSYNEQFF.

CDR3 bases: TGCGCCAGCAGCTTGGGACGGGGATTTTACGAGCAGTACTTC. Translation gives CASSLGRGFYEQYF. The chain carries TRBV5-1 and TRBJ2-7, with a tentative D call TRBD2 (5 bases). The germline V gene encodes CDR1 SGHRS and CDR2 YFSETQ. The V end lost 0 bases, the J end lost 4 bases, and 11 bases lay between the germline ends. This CDR3 comprises 14 residues.

The chain joins TRBV7-9 to TRBJ2-3; 7 bases line up with TRBD2. V dropped 1 base and J dropped 3; count of bases not matched to a gene: 1. Per germline, CDR1 SEHNR and CDR2 FQNEAQ (reference sequence). CDR3 length equals 14 residues. The CDR3 DNA sequence: TGTGCCAGCAGCTTAGTCGGGGGGACAGATACGCAGTATTTT. Translation gives CASSLVGGTDTQYF.

With respect to this clonotype: Sequence at one end of the junction differs from germline and may be a read error. The rearrangement links TRBV6-6 to TRBJ1-5, with D unresolved. Germline V CDR1 and CDR2: MNHNY, SVGAGI (reference sequence). This CDR3 is 13 amino acids long. CDR3 loop: CASSYGLNQPLHF. As DNA, the CDR3 is TGTGCCAGCAGTTATGGTCTGAACCAGCCCCTGCATTTT.

Concerning this clonotype itself: The junction differs from germline at one of its ends, possibly a read error. V gene TRBV11-2 combines with J gene TRBJ2-1, with D uncertain. The CDR3 loop spans 14 amino acids. Germline-derived CDR1 and CDR2 are SGHAT and FQNNGV. Here the CDR3 reads CASSSSKGGNEQFF. DNA for the CDR3: TGTGCCAGTAGCTCCTCCAAGGGTGGCAATGAGCAGTTCTTC.

As concerns this clonotype: At one boundary the junction diverges from the germline segment, which might be a read error. The V call is TRBV11-2, the J call TRBJ2-7; 7 positions agree with TRBD2. Germline V gene data show CDR1 as SGHAT and CDR2 as FQNNGV. The CDR3 spans 15 residues. The CDR3 DNA reads as TGTGCCAGCAGTTTAGCGGAGCAGGGAGGGTTCGAGCAGTACTTC. This codes for CASSLAEQGGFEQYF.

As to this clonotype: With a much larger clone just one base away, this may be a read error. The chain has TRBV6-5 and TRBJ2-6; D may correspond to TRBD1 or TRBD2 (5 bases each). From germline, CDR1 is MNHEY and CDR2 SVGAGI. The CDR3 extends over 15 amino acids. Trimming took off 10 bases at V and 6 bases at J, with 19 bases between the two ends. The CDR3 nucleotides are TGTGCCATCAGCAAGGGACGGCTTCAGGCCAACGTCCTGACTTTC. Translated: CAISKGRLQANVLTF.

As to this clonotype: No conserved phenylalanine or tryptophan ends this CDR3, so it is likely a read error. The V gene is TRBV12-3 or TRBV12-4, the J gene TRBJ2-7, with 10 bases fitting TRBD1. V gave up 2 bases and J gave up 7 bases; unmatched junction bases: 8. The length of the CDR3 is 15 residues. CDR3 loop: CASSLTMDRGGEQYS. In DNA, the CDR3 is TGTGCCAGCAGTTTAACGATGGACAGGGGGGGAGAGCAGTACTCC.